These T cell receptor beta chains were read from a single sample in a study of control samples from healthy donors and cancer patients. Some clones are missing from TCRdb's copy, which holds only in-frame ones; the method was immunoSEQ multiplex PCR. The table lists fewer than 200,000 clones. What was sequenced was blood. The receptors stem from a woman in her twenties or thirties in good health. Both conserved end residues are part of each CDR3. Each record gives: D gene, J gene, V gene, CDR3 protein, CDR3 DNA. A D gene is named only where the DNA matches it firmly.

d_gene: TRBD2; j_gene: TRBJ2-3; v_gene: TRBV5-6; CDR3aa: CASLLAGRGDTQYF; CDR3nt: TGTGCCAGCTTACTAGCGGGGAGAGGAGATACGCAGTATTTT
d_gene: NA; j_gene: TRBJ2-7; v_gene: TRBV5-1; CDR3aa: CASRSIPGAGEQYF; CDR3nt: TGCGCCAGCAGATCTATTCCGGGGGCGGGCGAGCAGTACTTC
d_gene: NA; j_gene: TRBJ2-4; v_gene: TRBV6-5; CDR3aa: CASTGLAKNIQYF; CDR3nt: TGTGCCAGCACTGGGTTAGCCAAAAACATTCAGTACTTC
d_gene: NA; j_gene: TRBJ1-3; v_gene: TRBV6-5; CDR3aa: CATGHSGNTIYF; CDR3nt: TGTGCCACGGGACATTCCGGAAACACCATATATTTT
d_gene: NA; j_gene: TRBJ1-2; v_gene: TRBV9; CDR3aa: CASSGEGTF; CDR3nt: TGTGCCAGCAGCGGCGAAGGCACCTTC
d_gene: NA; j_gene: TRBJ2-2; v_gene: TRBV12-3/TRBV12-4; CDR3aa: CASSFRGFGELFF; CDR3nt: TGTGCCAGCAGTTTTAGGGGGTTTGGGGAGCTGTTTTTT
d_gene: NA; j_gene: TRBJ1-6; v_gene: TRBV27; CDR3aa: CASSRASYNSPLHF; CDR3nt: TGTGCCAGCAGCAGGGCCTCCTATAATTCACCCCTCCACTTT
d_gene: NA; j_gene: TRBJ2-1; v_gene: TRBV6-1; CDR3aa: CASSEGHYNEQFF; CDR3nt: TGTGCCAGCAGTGAAGGGCACTACAATGAGCAGTTCTTC
d_gene: NA; j_gene: TRBJ2-6; v_gene: TRBV7-3; CDR3aa: CASSLTEALSGANVLTF; CDR3nt: TGTGCCAGCAGCTTAACTGAGGCCCTCTCTGGGGCCAACGTCCTGACTTTC
d_gene: NA; j_gene: TRBJ1-2; v_gene: TRBV7-2; CDR3aa: CASSLRRPLTVVYGYTF; CDR3nt: TGTGCCAGCAGCCTCCGGCGCCCCCTGACAGTCGTCTATGGCTACACCTTC
d_gene: NA; j_gene: TRBJ1-5; v_gene: TRBV29-1; CDR3aa: CSVAGAYNQPQHF; CDR3nt: TGCAGCGTTGCGGGCGCCTACAATCAGCCCCAGCATTTT
d_gene: NA; j_gene: TRBJ2-2; v_gene: TRBV6-2/TRBV6-3; CDR3aa: CASSYKAGLNTGELFF; CDR3nt: TGTGCCAGCAGTTACAAGGCGGGGCTGAACACCGGGGAGCTGTTTTTT
d_gene: NA; j_gene: TRBJ1-1; v_gene: TRBV5-1; CDR3aa: CASSLVEAGGTEAFF; CDR3nt: TGCGCCAGCAGCTTGGTGGAGGCCGGGGGCACTGAAGCTTTCTTT
d_gene: TRBD1; j_gene: TRBJ1-1; v_gene: TRBV7-2; CDR3aa: CASSLQGAGTEAFF; CDR3nt: TGTGCCAGCAGCTTACAGGGGGCAGGCACTGAAGCTTTCTTT
d_gene: NA; j_gene: TRBJ2-2; v_gene: TRBV18; CDR3aa: CASSPRDLGVWELFF; CDR3nt: TGTGCCAGCTCACCGCGAGATCTGGGGGTCTGGGAGCTGTTTTTT
d_gene: NA; j_gene: TRBJ1-2; v_gene: TRBV19; CDR3aa: CASTRPRGRSYGYTF; CDR3nt: TGTGCCAGTACCCGCCCCCGGGGGCGATCCTATGGCTACACCTTC
d_gene: NA; j_gene: TRBJ2-1; v_gene: TRBV7-2; CDR3aa: CASSLSNEQFF; CDR3nt: TGTGCCAGCAGCTTATCCAATGAGCAGTTCTTC
d_gene: NA; j_gene: TRBJ2-7; v_gene: TRBV28; CDR3aa: CASSLEGLIYEQYF; CDR3nt: TGTGCCAGCAGTTTAGAGGGGCTAATCTACGAGCAGTACTTC
d_gene: NA; j_gene: TRBJ2-5; v_gene: TRBV12-1; CDR3aa: CASSCGTSETQYF; CDR3nt: TGTGCCAGCAGCTGTGGGACTAGCGAGACCCAGTACTTC
d_gene: NA; j_gene: TRBJ2-5; v_gene: TRBV15; CDR3aa: CATSRTRSETQYF; CDR3nt: TGTGCCACCAGCAGAACTAGGTCAGAGACCCAGTACTTC